This T cell receptor beta chain was captured by sequencing in a study of blood T cells in healthy people across ages (dated by TCRdb to the mid-2010s). As for the study more broadly: In model experiments, template switching captured roughly one uniquely barcoded TCR beta cDNA molecule for every two T cells. The study measured age-related changes in TCR beta repertoire diversity using deep sequencing normalized with unique cDNA molecular identifiers. Four age groups were formed from the donors: young (average around 15 years), middle-aged (approximately 39), aged (about 62) and long-lived (82). To avoid experimental bias, donors of different ages were distributed randomly across sequencing lanes. For two donors (one aged 18 to 30 and one aged 80 or older), the study analyzed two additional independent replicas of 1 million unique cDNA reads from the same blood draw. Study-wide findings and limitations: Since profiling was done on bulk unsorted PBMCs, naive and antigen-experienced compartments could not be conclusively compared. Because donor CMV infection status was unknown, age-related changes in expanded clonotypes were potentially confounded. There was a strong correlation between observed TCR beta diversity and the percentage of naive T cells measured by flow cytometry. Compared with the aged group, the long-lived group had more naive CD4+ T cells, fewer expanded clones and increased TCR diversity, a pattern suggesting age selection. As age increased, observed TCR beta diversity per million T cells dropped in a roughly linear way, and a significant reduction was already evident by age about 36. Estimates of total diversity based on one million sequenced T cells were considered lower bounds and underestimates.

In regard to this clonotype: Its antigen has not been determined. No base-level quality is on record; no much larger clone is a single base apart.

Receptors were amplified or captured by 5' RACE. TCRdb records Illumina HiSeq 2500 as the sequencer. The second PCR ran for about 6 to 12 cycles and used a J-beta primer mix along with a sample-barcoded 5' primer. A template-switch 5' adaptor carrying 12 random nucleotides introduced a unique molecular identifier onto each TCR beta cDNA molecule. Each sample yielded at least 2.5 million CDR3-containing paired-end reads. All of the RNA was converted into first-strand cDNA using the Mint cDNA synthesis kit, with a TRBC-specific oligonucleotide serving as the primer. All cDNA was treated with uracil-DNA glycosylase and then went through a first 18-cycle PCR with the universal primers M1SS and BC2_uni_R. The authors' pipeline ran thus. Normalization of each sample was performed by random selection of 1 million high-quality reads, each carrying a distinct molecular identifier. Reads sharing molecular identifiers were discarded rather than binned into consensus sequences. MiTCR, set to a Q25 quality threshold and the strictest error-elimination algorithm, was used for CDR3 identification, clonotype clustering and error correction. A nonparametric unseen species model with Euler transformation was used to estimate lower-bound total TCR beta diversity. TCRdb ran its own pipeline on the public reads, namely fastp trimming at Q25 and MiXCR clone calling, and kept in-frame beta chains. One record per CDR3 amino acid sequence lists the most common genes and DNA. The V and J calls and clone size come from TCRdb's table, not from the authors' own analysis. The sample includes about 1.8 million distinct CDR3 sequences, with about 50% observed a single time. The top ten hold over 2% of the sample.

Reading the germline V gene (reference sequence) gives CDR1 SEHNR and CDR2 FQNEAQ. The CDR3 goes from the cysteine to the phenylalanine over 17 residues. The CDR3 DNA has 51 bases and is translated from base 1. V loses 2 bases, J loses 4 bases, and the germline ends lie 17 bases apart. The donors were roughly 39 Caucasian individuals from Russia, aged roughly 6 to 100 years, who were systemically healthy. Approximately 10 milliliters of peripheral blood were collected from each donor into EDTA-treated Vacutainer tubes. Ficoll-Paque density-gradient centrifugation was used to isolate PBMCs, with at least 7 million per sample. Trizol reagent was used to extract total RNA from the PBMCs, yielding at least 6 micrograms per sample. Naive CD45RAhigh/CD27high T cell percentages were measured by flow cytometry on a PBMC aliquot from every donor.

The rearrangement combines TRBV7-9 with TRBJ1-4, with TRBD1 as a weak D call on 6 bases. Material: blood. The sequence derives from a woman aged 40 to 50 in good health. The nucleotide sequence reads TGTGCCAGCAGCTTAAGGCCGGGAGGACAGATTAATGAAAAACTGTTTTTT. The resulting protein is CASSLRPGGQINEKLFF. The reference TRBV7-9 and TRBJ1-4 proteins fill in what lies around the CDR3, so the full variable domain reads DTGVSQNPRHKITKRGQNVTFRCDPISEHNRLYWYRQTLGQGPEFLTYFQNEAQLEKSRLLSDRFSAERPKGSFSTLEIQRTEQGDSAMYLCASSLRPGGQINEKLFFGSGTQLSVL.